This entry features one T cell receptor (beta chain) sequence. Its antigen remains unidentified. Sequencing used immunoSEQ multiplex PCR; TCRdb keeps in-frame clones, though not all of them. The data hold some 140,000 clones, with roughly 85% observed a single time. V was pared by 5 bases and J by 8 bases, with 7 bases of the junction left unmatched. This CDR3 is 14 amino acids long. Germline CDR1 reads MNHEY; CDR2 reads SVGEGT. This specimen belongs to a study of T cell responses to AZD1222 COVID-19 vaccine. Study results and limitations: Spike-wide coverage was observed for vaccine-associated CD4 TCRs, with dominant responses at 160-218 and 743-854. White British people made up most donors, females outnumbered males, and clonal diversity was possibly underestimated.

The TCR was taken from an adult who received the MenACWY meningococcal vaccine as a control. The J gene is TRBJ2-1, the V gene TRBV6-2 or TRBV6-3; 9 nucleotides align to TRBD1. The specimen comprised peripheral blood, sampled 28 days after the second dose of the MenACWY control vaccine. The DNA of the CDR3 is TGTGCCAGCAGTCACAGTAGGGACAGGGATGAGCAGTTCTTC. Translated: CASSHSRDRDEQFF.